The entry below describes one T cell receptor beta chain. The data are from a study of blood T cell repertoires in COVID-19. How the authors handled the data: Estimation of nucleated cell counts was performed using reference gene primer amplification. Produced via immunoSEQ multiplex PCR; TCRdb's table is partial and in-frame only. D and trimming were read from the DNA, whereas the V and J calls and clone size are those reported in that table. The data show approximately 250,000 clones, 75% to 90% seen once. The germline gives CDR1 SGHRS, CDR2 YFSETQ. The CDR3 is made up of 16 amino acids. Trimming removed 4 bases from V and 3 bases from J, with 17 bases in between.

The receptor was derived from a woman aged 25 to 39 with acute COVID-19. The gene calls are TRBV5-1 and TRBJ2-1; D possibly corresponds to TRBD1 (5 bases). Sequenced: PBMCs or T cells enriched from blood (not recorded which). For the CDR3, the DNA is TGCGCCAGCAGCCCTTCATGGGGCCGGGTCTACAATGAGCAGTTCTTC. This sequence encodes CASSPSWGRVYNEQFF. The variable domain in full, with the rest retrieved from reference TRBV5-1 and TRBJ2-1, is KAGVTQTPRYLIKTRGQQVTLSCSPISGHRSVSWYQQTPGQGLQFLFEYFSETQRNKGNFPGRFSGRQFSNSRSEMNVSTLELGDSALYLCASSPSWGRVYNEQFFGPGTRLTVL.